These 19 T cell receptor beta chains originate from one sample sequenced in a study of Graves' ophthalmopathy and Graves' hyperthyroidism. Amplification of the TCR beta CDR3 regions used RNA transcripts (as template). Second-round multiplex PCR followed a first-round RT-PCR using HTBI primers. TCRdb re-derived calls from the multiplex PCR reads in MiXCR, one entry per CDR3 protein. Of 350,000 to 450,000 distinct CDR3 sequences listed, around 19% are singletons. The sequenced sample consisted of peripheral blood. These receptors were collected from a woman between 18 and 29 years old with Graves' ophthalmopathy.

This clonotype appeared many times. The chain uses TRBV7-2 and TRBJ2-7; tentative D call: TRBD1 (5 bases). The V end was cut by 5 bases, the J end by 6 bases, with 20 bases between. The germline gives CDR1 SGHTA, CDR2 FQGNSA. This CDR3 region has 15 residues. The CDR3 loop is CASSSLNGAFSEQYF. CDR3 DNA: TGTGCCAGCAGCAGCCTTAATGGGGCATTTTCCGAGCAGTACTTC. The full variable domain, its missing parts supplied by reference TRBV7-2 and TRBJ2-7, is GAGVSQSPSNKVTEKGKDVELRCDPISGHTALYWYRQSLGQGLEFLIYFQGNSAPDKSGLPSDRFSAERTGGSVSTLTIQRTQQEDSAVYLCASSSLNGAFSEQYFGPGTRLTVT.

Many counts were recorded for this clonotype. J is TRBJ2-5 and V is TRBV28, with TRBD1 matching over 7 bases. The CDR3 loop spans 14 amino acids. Losses at the gene ends were 6 bases for V and 2 bases for J; bases not matched to a gene: 6. CDR1 MDHEN and CDR2 SYDVKM come from the germline V gene. The CDR3 DNA is TGTGCCAGCAGGGGGACAGACCCGCAAGAGACCCAGTACTTC. Translating gives CASRGTDPQETQYF.

Ten or more counts support this clonotype. Sequence at one end of the junction differs from germline and may be a read error. The CDR3 spells CASRQGPSSLTERYF. The CDR3, as DNA: TGTGCCAGCAGACAGGGGCCATCCTCGTTAACAGAGCGGTACTTC. J is TRBJ2-7 and V is TRBV6-1, with 7 bases that match TRBD1. This CDR3 contains 15 residues. Germline lookup yields CDR1 MNHNS and CDR2 SASEGT.

This clonotype has at least ten counts. The chain joins TRBV19 to TRBJ2-2; no definite D call. Germline CDR1 and CDR2: LNHDA and SQIVND (reference sequence). The CDR3 consists of 16 residues. Trimming shortened V by 3 bases and J by 2 bases, and 13 bases separated the two germline ends. The CDR3 DNA reads as TGTGCCAGTAGTATGATTAGCAGGTCTAACACCGGGGAGCTGTTTTTT. Translated: CASSMISRSNTGELFF.

The gene calls are TRBV27 and TRBJ2-7, with 8 nucleotides matching TRBD2. The CDR3 is 16 amino acids. The germline gives CDR1 MNHEY, CDR2 SMNVEV (reference sequence). J lost 2 bases, V lost 5 bases, and 11 bases had no gene match. CDR3 sequence (DNA): TGTGCCAGCAGTGGCACCGCGGGACTAGTACCCTACGAGCAGTACTTC. Protein sequence: CASSGTAGLVPYEQYF.

This clonotype was counted at least ten times. The gene calls are TRBV19 and TRBJ2-2, with no clear D. Germline CDR1 is LNHDA and CDR2 is SQIVND (reference sequence). The CDR3 spans 18 residues. The V end was cut by 7 bases, the J end by 0 bases, with 21 bases between. The CDR3 sequence is CASTPLHSTAANTGELFF. Here the CDR3 DNA reads TGTGCCAGTACCCCCCTCCATTCGACTGCTGCGAACACCGGGGAGCTGTTTTTT.

V gene TRBV19 combines with J gene TRBJ1-5; D not resolved. This CDR3 comprises 14 residues. V was trimmed by 8 bases and J by 2 bases, leaving 13 bases between them. Germline V gene data show CDR1 as LNHDA and CDR2 as SQIVND (reference sequence). The CDR3, as DNA: TGTGCCAGTGCTCCGACGAGCGGCAATCAGCCCCAGCATTTT. This translates into CASAPTSGNQPQHF.

This clonotype was observed many times. The V and J genes are TRBV7-9 and TRBJ1-1; unclear D gene. Looked up from germline, CDR1 is SEHNR and CDR2 is FQNEAQ (reference sequence). CDR3 length equals 11 residues. V was cut by 2 bases and J by 11 bases, with 9 bases left in between. Written as DNA, the CDR3 is TGTGCCAGCAGCTTACAGGTGCTGGCTTTCTTT. Protein product: CASSLQVLAFF.

The chain uses TRBV6-2 or TRBV6-3 and TRBJ1-1; D is ambiguous. The CDR3 is made up of 17 amino acids. CDR1 MNHEY and CDR2 SVGEGT come from the germline V gene. V was trimmed by 6 bases and J by 1 base, leaving 21 bases between them. CDR3 sequence: CASSNLVHYRKNTEAFF. The CDR3 nucleotides read TGTGCCAGCAGCAACCTAGTTCACTACAGAAAGAACACTGAAGCTTTCTTT.

This clonotype showed up many times. The CDR3 region has the DNA TGCGCCAGCAGCTTGTCTACAGCGAACACTGAAGCTTTCTTT. It yields the protein CASSLSTANTEAFF. The rearrangement uses TRBV5-1 and TRBJ1-1; the D is unclear. This CDR3 has 14 residues. V lost 1 base and J lost 1, with 8 bases in between. CDR1 is SGHRS and CDR2 is YFSETQ in the germline V gene. The full variable domain, in which reference TRBV5-1 and TRBJ1-1 provide the parts outside the CDR3, is KAGVTQTPRYLIKTRGQQVTLSCSPISGHRSVSWYQQTPGQGLQFLFEYFSETQRNKGNFPGRFSGRQFSNSRSEMNVSTLELGDSALYLCASSLSTANTEAFFGQGTRLTVV.

The table lists this clonotype with many counts. CDR3 nucleotides: TGTGCCAGTAGTATCGGGGGCACTACCCACGAGCAGTACTTC. It translates to CASSIGGTTHEQYF. The genes are TRBV19 and TRBJ2-7, with D perhaps TRBD1 or TRBD2 (6 bases each). CDR3 length: 14 amino acids. Germline CDR1 is LNHDA and CDR2 is SQIVND (reference sequence). The ends were cut back, 3 bases at V and 5 bases at J, with 14 bases in the middle.

This clonotype occurred a few times. A much larger clone lies a single base off, so this may be a read error. The V call is TRBV29-1, the J call TRBJ2-7, with D perhaps matching TRBD1 or TRBD2 (5 bases each). CDR3 length: 15 residues. Trimming shortened V by 3 bases and J by 7 bases, and 22 bases separated the two germline ends. Germline CDR1 and CDR2: SQVTM and ANQGSEA. The CDR3 DNA reads TGCAGCGTTGAGGCCGGAGTACGGGACCTTAGGGAGCAGTACTTC. Amino acid sequence: CSVEAGVRDLREQYF.

This clonotype showed up many times. This chain connects TRBV18 to TRBJ1-2; 9 bases align to TRBD1. In germline, CDR1 is KGHSH, CDR2 LQKENI. V dropped 3 bases and J dropped 6; count of bases not matched to a gene: 5. The CDR3 is 14 residues long. CDR3 protein: CASSPSGQGNGYTF. As DNA, the CDR3 is TGTGCCAGCTCACCCTCGGGACAGGGCAATGGCTACACCTTC.

This clonotype was observed a handful of times. J is TRBJ1-5 and V is TRBV30; D is unclear. Germline values: CDR1 GTSNPN, CDR2 SVGIG (reference sequence). The CDR3 sequence is 14 residues long. V lost 2 bases and J 3 bases, leaving 11 bases between the germline ends. The CDR3 nucleotides read TGTGCCTGGAGTCCAGAGGCCCCCAATCAGCCCCAGCATTTT. This gives the protein CAWSPEAPNQPQHF.

The chain uses TRBV12-3 or TRBV12-4 and TRBJ1-1; 8 bases map to TRBD1. The CDR3 is 15 amino acids. After removal of 1 base from V and 6 bases from J, the junction contained 7 bases not matched to a gene. The CDR3 DNA is TGTGCCAGCAGTTTAGGCCTCAGGGGGCGGGCTGAAGCTTTCTTT. It translates to CASSLGLRGRAEAFF.

This clonotype appeared many times. This chain joins TRBV15 and TRBJ2-7; 8 bases are a match to TRBD2. Germline CDR1 reads LNHNV; CDR2 reads YYDKDF (reference sequence). The length of the CDR3 is 16 residues. The trim removed 0 bases at V and 2 bases at J, leaving 6 bases unmatched. The CDR3 sequence: CATSRDRVAGPYEQYF. CDR3 coding DNA: TGTGCCACCAGCAGAGATCGTGTAGCGGGACCCTACGAGCAGTACTTC.

This clonotype was seen at least ten times. This chain uses TRBV7-3 with TRBJ1-6; no clear D gene. The CDR3 is 13 residues long. Looked up from germline, CDR1 is SGHTA and CDR2 is FQGTGA. V dropped 4 bases and J dropped 8 bases, with 9 bases sitting between them. CDR3 bases: TGTGCCAGCAGCTCAAGCTCGCATTCACCCCTCCACTTT. Translating it yields CASSSSSHSPLHF.

This clonotype was counted at least ten times. V gene TRBV12-3 or TRBV12-4 combines with J gene TRBJ2-7; 12 bases align to TRBD2. V trimming: 4 bases; J trimming: 6 bases; junction bases outside the gene matches: 13. The CDR3 extends over 17 amino acids. CDR3 sequence (DNA): TGTGCCAGCAGTTCTACCCGCCCTAGCGGGGGGGATGTCGAGCAGTACTTC. Translated: CASSSTRPSGGDVEQYF.

This clonotype came up a few times. The V call is TRBV5-1, the J call TRBJ2-7; 9 positions match TRBD1. Germline V gene sequence: CDR1 SGHRS, CDR2 YFSETQ. The CDR3 is 16 residues long. The junction had 9 bases not matched to a gene; V was cut back by 0 bases and J by 5 bases. The CDR3: CASSLASGDRVHEQYF. CDR3 bases: TGCGCCAGCAGCTTGGCCTCTGGGGACAGGGTCCACGAGCAGTACTTC. Variable domain in full (rest from reference TRBV5-1 and TRBJ2-7): KAGVTQTPRYLIKTRGQQVTLSCSPISGHRSVSWYQQTPGQGLQFLFEYFSETQRNKGNFPGRFSGRQFSNSRSEMNVSTLELGDSALYLCASSLASGDRVHEQYFGPGTRLTVT.